This entry lists 18 T cell receptor beta chains sequenced from one sample in a study of cytomegalovirus exposure and HLA in healthy donors. Primers included in the PCR were 60 Vbeta and 13 Jbeta primers. Here immunoSEQ multiplex PCR was the method, and the copy in TCRdb shows in-frame clones only, minus some. The sample holds fewer than 200,000 clones, roughly 74% seen once. The sequencing sample was made of PBMCs. The source of these receptors is a female donor in good health and CMV-seronegative.

This clone was detected a few times. This sequence joins TRBV28 and TRBJ1-2, with a weak D call TRBD1 (5 bases). Per the germline V gene, CDR1 is MDHEN and CDR2 is SYDVKM. The CDR3 contains 15 residues. The germline V and J ends were trimmed by 3 bases and 5 bases, with 16 bases remaining between them. The chain's CDR3 is CASSFPAAGGYGYTF. For the CDR3, the DNA is TGTGCCAGCAGTTTTCCGGCGGCGGGGGGTTATGGCTACACCTTC.

The V gene is TRBV10-3, the J gene TRBJ2-1, with 14 nucleotides matching TRBD2. Germline CDR1 ENHRY, CDR2 SYGVKD. The J segment lost 9 bases and the V segment lost 6 bases, leaving 7 bases of the junction unmatched. The CDR3 loop spans 15 amino acids. CDR3 protein: CAIRGTSGSMIEQFF. The CDR3 bases are TGTGCCATCAGAGGGACTAGCGGGAGTATGATTGAGCAGTTCTTC.

The table lists this clone with a few counts. The gene calls are TRBV4-3 and TRBJ2-7; the match to TRBD2 covers 10 bases. V trimming: 5 bases; J trimming: 2 bases; junction bases outside the gene matches: 15. The germline V gene has CDR1 LGHNA and CDR2 YSLEER. The length of the CDR3 is 18 residues. The CDR3 protein is CASSVGTSASSYTYEQYF. CDR3 in DNA: TGCGCCAGCAGCGTTGGGACTAGCGCCTCCAGTTATACCTACGAGCAGTACTTC.

This clone occurred a few times. This chain links TRBV4-1 with TRBJ1-6, with 8 bases matching TRBD1. CDR3 length: 18 residues. After removal of 4 bases from V and 0 bases from J, the junction contained 8 bases not matched to a gene. Germline CDR1 MGHRA, CDR2 YSYEKL. DNA of the CDR3: TGCGCCAGCAGCCGGCCGGGACAGGCGCTCTCCTATAATTCACCCCTCCACTTT. Its protein is CASSRPGQALSYNSPLHF.

The chain joins TRBV19 to TRBJ1-4; 9 nucleotides match TRBD1. The germline CDR1 and CDR2 sequences are LNHDA and SQIVND (reference sequence). The CDR3 contains 13 residues. The junction had 0 bases not matched to a gene; V was cut back by 4 bases and J by 6 bases. CDR3 sequence: CASSRTGDEKLFF. The CDR3, as DNA: TGTGCCAGTAGTAGGACAGGGGATGAAAAACTGTTTTTT.

The chain carries TRBV5-4 and TRBJ2-2; D possibly corresponds to TRBD2 (7 bases). CDR1 and CDR2 from the germline V gene are SGHNT and YYREEE (reference sequence). The V gene lost 4 bases and the J gene lost 7 bases, with 17 bases spanning the gap. CDR3 size: 15 residues. CDR3 sequence reads: CASSLGTGGVGELFF. DNA for the CDR3: TGTGCCAGCAGCCTTGGGACGGGGGGCGTCGGGGAGCTGTTTTTT. Filled out from reference TRBV5-4 and TRBJ2-2, the complete variable domain reads ETGVTQSPTHLIKTRGQQVTLRCSSQSGHNTVSWYQQALGQGPQFIFQYYREEENGRGNFPPRFSGLQFPNYSSELNVNALELDDSALYLCASSLGTGGVGELFFGEGSRLTVL.

V gene TRBV7-5 combines with J gene TRBJ2-7; TRBD2 is taken as the D call from the table, unchecked against the DNA. TRBV7-5 is a documented pseudogene. CDR3 length: 18 residues. CDR3 residues: CARSLGGLAFASSYEQYF. The CDR3 nucleotides read TGTGCCAGAAGCTTAGGGGGACTAGCGTTTGCAAGCTCCTACGAGCAGTACTTC.

V is TRBV11-2 and J is TRBJ2-7, with 7 bases matching TRBD1. The CDR3 is 15 amino acids. Trimming cost V 4 bases and J 1 base; bases outside gene matches: 7. CDR1 and CDR2 from the germline V gene are SGHAT and FQNNGV. CDR3 in amino acids: CASSSLRQGSYEQYF. The DNA of the CDR3 is TGTGCCAGCAGCTCCTTGAGACAGGGATCCTACGAGCAGTACTTC.

CDR3 region: CASSSRLGADTQYF. CDR3 DNA sequence: TGTGCCAGCAGCTCTAGACTAGGGGCAGATACGCAGTATTTT. The chain has TRBV7-9 and TRBJ2-3; tentatively, D is TRBD2 (6 bases). The CDR3 covers 14 residues. The germline gives CDR1 SEHNR, CDR2 FQNEAQ (reference sequence). V was pared by 4 bases and J by 4 bases, with 12 bases between.

The chain combines TRBV28 with TRBJ1-2; tentative D call: TRBD1 (5 bases). Germline CDR1 MDHEN, CDR2 SYDVKM. V was clipped by 4 bases and J by 0 bases, with 12 bases between them. CDR3 length: 15 residues. The CDR3 here is CASSSTGGANYGYTF. Written as DNA, the CDR3 is TGTGCCAGCAGTTCTACGGGAGGGGCTAACTATGGCTACACCTTC.

The chain employs TRBV28 and TRBJ1-2; TRBD1 aligns across 7 bases. The CDR3 has 14 residues. V lost 4 bases, J lost 1 base, and 3 bases stayed unmatched. Germline values: CDR1 MDHEN, CDR2 SYDVKM. This chain's CDR3 is CASSSYRGNYGYTF. CDR3 sequence (DNA): TGTGCCAGCAGTTCCTACAGGGGTAACTATGGCTACACCTTC.

The chain has TRBV5-6 and TRBJ2-5; D unresolved. TRBJ2-7 matches the DNA end more closely, so the J call is doubtful. Germline V CDR1 and CDR2: SGHDT, YYEEEE. This CDR3 spans 11 amino acids. The DNA for the CDR3 is TGTGCCAGCAGCTCACGCTACGAGCAGTACTTC. Amino acid sequence: CASSSRYEQYF.

V is TRBV30 and J is TRBJ1-2; a possible D gene is TRBD1 (6 bases). The V gene's germline CDR1 is GTSNPN and CDR2 SVGIG (reference sequence). The CDR3 length is 14 residues. V shed 4 bases and J shed 8 bases, with 20 bases lying between them. CDR3 nucleotide sequence: TGTGCCTGGACCCATGAAACGACAGGTACCGGCTACACCTTC. This codes for CAWTHETTGTGYTF.

The chain joins TRBV28 to TRBJ1-2, with D perhaps TRBD1 (6 bases). The CDR3 consists of 15 residues. Looked up from germline, CDR1 is MDHEN and CDR2 is SYDVKM. V was trimmed by 3 bases and J by 4 bases, leaving 15 bases between them. CDR3 amino acids: CASSFRGAQSYGYTF. CDR3 DNA: TGTGCCAGCAGTTTCCGGGGGGCTCAGAGCTATGGCTACACCTTC.

This clone was seen only a few times. The chain carries TRBV27 and TRBJ2-1; the match to TRBD2 covers 12 bases. CDR3 size: 16 residues. The germline CDR1 and CDR2 sequences are MNHEY and SMNVEV (reference sequence). J was trimmed by 5 bases and V by 4 bases; bases with no gene match: 6. CDR3 nucleotides: TGTGCCAGCAGTTATCTGACTAGCGGGGGAAACAATGAGCAGTTCTTC. Its protein is CASSYLTSGGNNEQFF.

The CDR3 protein is CASSTGTGVYEQYF. CDR3 nucleotide sequence: TGTGCCAGCAGCACCGGGACAGGGGTCTACGAGCAGTACTTC. The V call is TRBV6-1, the J call TRBJ2-5; 10 bases agree with TRBD1. The DNA end lines up better with TRBJ2-7; the J call may be wrong. The germline gives CDR1 MNHNS, CDR2 SASEGT. This CDR3 has 14 amino acids.

This chain joins TRBV5-4 and TRBJ2-1; 9 bases map to TRBD1. The ends lost 0 bases at V and 4 bases at J; junction bases unmatched: 5. The germline gives CDR1 SGHNT, CDR2 YYREEE (reference sequence). CDR3 size: 16 residues. CDR3 DNA sequence: TGTGCCAGCAGCTTGGCACAGGGGGCGCGGTACAATGAGCAGTTCTTC. Translated: CASSLAQGARYNEQFF.

In its sample, this clone was seen once. The chain couples TRBV28 to TRBJ1-1; the match to TRBD1 covers 10 bases. V trimming: 6 bases; J trimming: 5 bases; junction bases outside the gene matches: 15. CDR1 MDHEN and CDR2 SYDVKM come from the germline V gene. This CDR3 comprises 17 residues. CDR3 bases: TGTGCCAGCAGACGAAGCCGGGACAGGGGAGGGTGGACTGAAGCTTTCTTT. Translation gives CASRRSRDRGGWTEAFF. The variable domain in full, with the rest retrieved from reference TRBV28 and TRBJ1-1, is DVKVTQSSRYLVKRTGEKVFLECVQDMDHENMFWYRQDPGLGLRLIYFSYDVKMKEKGDIPEGYSVSREKKERFSLILESASTNQTSMYLCASRRSRDRGGWTEAFFGQGTRLTVV.